This T cell receptor (beta chain) derives from a study of somatic mutations in cytotoxic T cells in rheumatoid arthritis. Germline loops: CDR1 SGHRS, CDR2 YFSETQ. The CDR3 contains 16 residues. Germline trimming cut 0 bases from V and 1 base from J; bases unmatched to any gene: 3. Clones were sequenced by immunoSEQ multiplex PCR, and TCRdb holds only the in-frame ones, with some missing. The sample records more than 10,000 clones, approximately 91% being singletons. The sample consisted of CD4+ T cells sorted from blood. V and J are TRBV5-1 and TRBJ2-3, with 9 bases identical to TRBD2. The receptor's source is a woman aged 18-29 years with rheumatoid arthritis. The CDR3 coding sequence is TGCGCCAGCAGCTTGGACGGCGGGGGGGGCACAGATACGCAGTATTTT. Residues: CASSLDGGGGTDTQYF.